A single sample gave rise to the 29 T cell receptor beta chains below, sequenced in a study of shared clonotypes between healthy human individuals. Clones were sequenced by immunoSEQ multiplex PCR, and TCRdb holds only the in-frame ones, with some missing. This table holds over a million clones, under 80% found once. Sequencing was performed on memory CD4+ T cells sorted from blood. As to subset: CD45RA-negative fraction. These receptors all stem from a man aged 18 to 29 in good health.

This clone has only one observation. The chain has TRBV9 and TRBJ1-3; D gene unclear. The V end was cut by 2 bases, the J end by 0 bases, with 12 bases between. The CDR3 consists of 16 residues. CDR1 is SGDLS, CDR2 YYNGEE, per germline. The CDR3 protein is CASSVLPHSSGNTIYF. The CDR3 DNA reads TGTGCCAGCAGCGTTTTACCCCATAGCTCTGGAAACACCATATATTTT.

This clone was picked up a small number of times. This same CDR3 is encoded by further DNA sequences in the sample. The chain uses TRBV18 and TRBJ1-2, with 10 nucleotides matching TRBD1. The germline gives CDR1 KGHSH, CDR2 LQKENI. CDR3 size: 15 residues. With 3 bases clipped from V and 4 bases from J, the junction kept 5 bases outside the gene matches. CDR3 coding DNA: TGTGCCAGCTCACCTCCGGGACAGGGGACCTATGGCTACACCTTC. This gives the protein CASSPPGQGTYGYTF. Based on the CDR3 plus reference TRBV18 and TRBJ1-2, the full variable domain is NAGVMQNPRHLVRRRGQEARLRCSPMKGHSHVYWYRQLPEEGLKFMVYLQKENIIDESGMPKERFSAEFPKEGPSILRIQQVVRGDSAAYFCASSPPGQGTYGYTFGSGTRLTVV.

The genes are TRBV5-8 and TRBJ2-1; D gene uncertain. Germline V gene sequence: CDR1 SGHTS, CDR2 YDEGEE. The V end was cut by 2 bases, the J end by 5 bases, with 5 bases between. CDR3 size: 12 residues. CDR3 protein: CASSFQNNEQFF. The CDR3 DNA follows: TGTGCCAGCAGCTTCCAAAACAATGAGCAGTTCTTC. The full variable domain, in which reference TRBV5-8 and TRBJ2-1 provide the parts outside the CDR3, is EAGVTQSPTHLIKTRGQQATLRCSPISGHTSVYWYQQALGLGLQFLLWYDEGEERNRGNFPPRFSGRQFPNYSSELNVNALELEDSALYLCASSFQNNEQFFGPGTRLTVL.

This clone was observed a single time. A far bigger clonotype differs at one base, so this is likely a read error. The chain has TRBV4-2 and TRBJ1-1; D is unresolved. CDR1 is LGHNA, CDR2 YNFKEQ, per germline. The CDR3 consists of 15 residues. The DNA for the CDR3 is TGTGCCAGCGGCCAAGCGGAGACCTATAACACTGAAGCTTTCTTT. This codes for CASGQAETYNTEAFF.

The genes are TRBV5-4 and TRBJ1-1; TRBD1 aligns across 8 bases. This CDR3 region has 15 residues. Germline V gives CDR1 SGHNT, CDR2 YYREEE (reference sequence). The J segment lost 1 base and the V segment lost 4 bases, leaving 6 bases of the junction unmatched. CDR3 amino acids: CASSGYGTGNTEAFF. Written as DNA, the CDR3 is TGTGCCAGCAGCGGCTACGGGACAGGGAACACTGAAGCTTTCTTT.

Turning to this clone: The sample contains more than one DNA sequence encoding this CDR3. V is TRBV10-3 and J is TRBJ1-1; 7 bases align to TRBD1. Germline loops: CDR1 ENHRY, CDR2 SYGVKD. This CDR3 contains 14 residues. The J segment lost 1 base and the V segment lost 3 bases, leaving 2 bases of the junction unmatched. CDR3 coding DNA: TGTGCCATCAGTGACCGGACAGGGAACACTGAAGCTTTCTTT. Translation gives CAISDRTGNTEAFF.

The CDR3 reads CASSYSTSGRNTQYF. The CDR3 region has the DNA TGTGCCAGCAGTTACTCGACTAGCGGGAGAAATACGCAGTATTTT. The V and J genes are TRBV6-5 and TRBJ2-3; 12 positions agree with TRBD2. After removal of 0 bases from V and 7 bases from J, the junction contained 2 bases not matched to a gene. The CDR3 has 15 amino acids. The germline CDR1 and CDR2 sequences are MNHEY and SVGAGI.

V and J are TRBV7-6 and TRBJ1-6; D not resolved. The CDR3 length is 12 residues. The germline V gene has CDR1 SGHVS and CDR2 FNYEAQ. V lost 4 bases and J 8 bases, leaving 6 bases between the germline ends. CDR3 in DNA: TGTGCCAGCAGCTCCATGCATTCACCCCTCCACTTT. Protein sequence: CASSSMHSPLHF.

This chain links TRBV28 with TRBJ2-2; no firm D call. Trimming pared 5 bases from V and 3 bases from J, leaving 13 bases between. Germline V gene data show CDR1 as MDHEN and CDR2 as SYDVKM. The CDR3 contains 15 residues. The DNA of the CDR3 is TGTGCCAGCAGTCGGGTTGACCGGGACACCGGGGAGCTGTTTTTT. This encodes CASSRVDRDTGELFF.

V is TRBV27 and J is TRBJ2-3; TRBD2 agrees at 8 bases. The CDR3 length is 14 residues. Germline assignment: CDR1 MNHEY and CDR2 SMNVEV (reference sequence). J was trimmed by 1 base and V by 7 bases; bases with no gene match: 4. CDR3 nucleotide sequence: TGTGCCAGCATCCGGCGGGGGGGCACAGATACGCAGTATTTT. It is translated as CASIRRGGTDTQYF.

This chain links TRBV7-9 with TRBJ2-2; 8 bases agree with TRBD1. V shed 5 bases and J 1 base; nucleotides not matched to a gene: 6. The CDR3 length is 16 residues. Germline V gene data show CDR1 as SEHNR and CDR2 as FQNEAQ (reference sequence). CDR3 region: CASSRTGLWNTGELFF. In nucleotides, the CDR3 is TGTGCCAGCAGCCGGACAGGGCTTTGGAACACCGGGGAGCTGTTTTTT.

This clone was observed a single time. The chain joins TRBV9 to TRBJ1-1; D might be TRBD1 (6 bases). Germline loops: CDR1 SGDLS, CDR2 YYNGEE. With 0 bases removed from V and 8 bases from J, the gap between germline ends came to 11 bases. The CDR3 consists of 13 residues. The CDR3 DNA is TGTGCCAGCAGCGTAGTTCTGGGGGGCGAAGCTTTCTTT. Translation: CASSVVLGGEAFF.

The V call is TRBV7-9, the J call TRBJ2-1; 11 nucleotides match TRBD1. The germline V gene encodes CDR1 SEHNR and CDR2 FQNEAQ (reference sequence). After removal of 5 bases from V and 2 bases from J, the junction contained 5 bases not matched to a gene. This CDR3 has 16 amino acids. The CDR3 DNA is TGTGCCAGCAGCATGGACAGGGGGCTAACCTACAATGAGCAGTTCTTC. It translates to CASSMDRGLTYNEQFF.

The V and J genes are TRBV2 and TRBJ2-2; TRBD1 matches at 9 bases. The CDR3 has 16 residues. Germline V gene sequence: CDR1 SNHLY, CDR2 FYNNEI. The V and J ends lost 5 bases and 0 bases, in that order; junction bases with no gene match: 4. The CDR3 bases are TGTGCCAGCAGTCCGGGACAGGGAGCGAACACCGGGGAGCTGTTTTTT. Amino acids: CASSPGQGANTGELFF.

This clone was observed a handful of times. This chain connects TRBV19 to TRBJ2-2; D remains unclear. CDR1 is LNHDA and CDR2 is SQIVND in the germline V gene (reference sequence). Trimming removed 7 bases at V and 2 bases at J, with 8 bases between. The CDR3 loop spans 13 amino acids. The CDR3 sequence is CASTQTNTGELFF. The CDR3 DNA sequence: TGTGCCAGTACACAGACCAACACCGGGGAGCTGTTTTTT. Full variable domain (outside the CDR3, taken from reference TRBV19 and TRBJ2-2): DGGITQSPKYLFRKEGQNVTLSCEQNLNHDAMYWYRQDPGQGLRLIYYSQIVNDFQKGDIAEGYSVSREKKESFPLTVTSAQKNPTAFYLCASTQTNTGELFFGEGSRLTVL.

J is TRBJ1-6 and V is TRBV5-1, with 7 nucleotides matching TRBD1. CDR1 and CDR2 (germline): SGHRS, YFSETQ. Trimming cost V 4 bases and J 7 bases; bases outside gene matches: 8. This CDR3 has 15 amino acids. CDR3 coding DNA: TGCGCCAGCAGCGGGCGACAGGGTTCGAATTCACCCCTCCACTTT. It specifies CASSGRQGSNSPLHF.

V gene TRBV28 combines with J gene TRBJ1-2, with D tentatively TRBD1 (6 bases). CDR1 is MDHEN and CDR2 is SYDVKM in the germline V gene. This CDR3 is 14 amino acids long. V shed 8 bases and J shed 7 bases, with 20 bases lying between them. The CDR3 here is CASAVPGGPFGYTF. The CDR3 coding sequence is TGTGCCAGCGCAGTCCCCGGGGGGCCTTTTGGCTACACCTTC.

The chain recombines TRBV5-5 with TRBJ2-1; D is possibly TRBD1 (5 bases). There are 13 residues in the CDR3. With 2 bases removed from V and 5 bases from J, the gap between germline ends came to 8 bases. The germline CDR1 and CDR2 sequences are SGHKS and YYEKEE (reference sequence). The CDR3 coding sequence is TGTGCCAGCAGCTTTGACAGTCACAATGAGCAGTTCTTC. It encodes CASSFDSHNEQFF.

The J gene is TRBJ2-2, the V gene TRBV2; 9 positions match TRBD1. Germline assignment: CDR1 SNHLY and CDR2 FYNNEI. V was clipped by 6 bases and J by 5 bases; unmatched bases: 4. This CDR3 spans 14 amino acids. CDR3: CASRDRGRTGELFF. The CDR3 coding sequence is TGTGCCAGCAGGGACAGGGGTCGAACCGGGGAGCTGTTTTTT.

This sequence joins TRBV4-3 and TRBJ2-2; 7 bases match TRBD2. Germline lookup yields CDR1 LGHNA and CDR2 YSLEER. The CDR3 sequence is 21 residues long. Trimming at V came to 1 base and at J to 4 bases, leaving 21 bases not matched to a gene. This CDR3 is CASSQAAGFWGGTAGTGELFF. CDR3 sequence (DNA): TGCGCCAGCAGCCAAGCGGCCGGTTTTTGGGGGGGGACTGCGGGCACCGGGGAGCTGTTTTTT.

The chain has TRBV7-6 and TRBJ2-2; TRBD2 might be the D (5 bases). V was shortened by 4 bases and J by 4 bases, with 13 bases between the two germline ends. The CDR3 is 15 amino acids. Germline-derived CDR1 and CDR2 are SGHVS and FNYEAQ. CDR3 nucleotide sequence: TGTGCCAGCAGCTCCGATGGGCGGGCCACCGGGGAGCTGTTTTTT. As protein: CASSSDGRATGELFF.

V is TRBV10-2 and J is TRBJ2-2; a possible D gene is TRBD2 (6 bases). The germline CDR1 and CDR2 sequences are WSHSY and SAAADI. CDR3 size: 16 residues. V was trimmed by 10 bases and J by 1 base, leaving 19 bases between them. CDR3 DNA: TGCGCCACCTCCCCTACTAGCCCAAGGAACACCGGGGAGCTGTTTTTT. This translates into CATSPTSPRNTGELFF.

The gene calls are TRBV7-2 and TRBJ1-6; the D gene is possibly TRBD1 (5 bases). Trimming took off 4 bases at V and 6 bases at J, with 13 bases between the two ends. The CDR3 has 15 amino acids. From germline, CDR1 is SGHTA and CDR2 FQGNSA. The CDR3 loop reads CASSSRPGGNSPLHF. Here the CDR3 DNA reads TGTGCCAGCAGCTCCCGGCCCGGGGGTAATTCACCCCTCCACTTT.

This rearrangement joins TRBV5-1 to TRBJ2-3; tentative D call: TRBD1 (6 bases). Germline-derived CDR1 and CDR2 are SGHRS and YFSETQ. The CDR3 contains 15 residues. Trimming pared 0 bases from V and 2 bases from J, leaving 10 bases between. CDR3 in amino acids: CASSLVDRNTDTQYF. CDR3 in DNA: TGCGCCAGCAGCTTGGTAGACAGGAACACAGATACGCAGTATTTT.

This clone was seen a few times. The V call is TRBV5-1, the J call TRBJ1-5; no reliable D call. This CDR3 region has 13 residues. CDR1 is SGHRS and CDR2 is YFSETQ in the germline V gene. Trimming took off 0 bases at V and 10 bases at J, with 11 bases between the two ends. This CDR3 is CASSLDTYGPQHF. As DNA, the CDR3 is TGCGCCAGCAGCTTGGACACGTACGGCCCCCAGCATTTT.

There are a few counts of this clone. V is TRBV5-1 and J is TRBJ1-1; 7 bases align to TRBD1. This CDR3 has 15 residues. The germline gives CDR1 SGHRS, CDR2 YFSETQ. The J segment lost 2 bases and the V segment lost 8 bases, leaving 12 bases of the junction unmatched. The CDR3 is CASSQGVLSNTEAFF. DNA of the CDR3: TGCGCCAGTAGTCAGGGGGTTCTTTCAAACACTGAAGCTTTCTTT.

This chain links TRBV4-3 with TRBJ1-1; the D is unclear. The CDR3 length is 15 residues. The germline gives CDR1 LGHNA, CDR2 YSLEER. Trimming left V 0 bases short and J 8 bases short, with 16 bases between. The CDR3 sequence: CASSQEDGVGKEAFF. CDR3 nucleotide sequence: TGCGCCAGCAGCCAAGAAGACGGAGTTGGCAAAGAAGCTTTCTTT.

The chain recombines TRBV7-2 with TRBJ1-1; possibly TRBD1 for D (5 bases). The CDR3 loop spans 14 amino acids. V lost 2 bases, J lost 4 bases, and 11 bases lay in between. Per germline, CDR1 SGHTA and CDR2 FQGNSA. The CDR3 loop reads CASSLSGGGTEAFF. CDR3 nucleotides: TGTGCCAGCAGCTTATCCGGGGGTGGCACTGAAGCTTTCTTT. Using reference TRBV7-2 and TRBJ1-1 for the parts outside the CDR3, the full variable domain is GAGVSQSPSNKVTEKGKDVELRCDPISGHTALYWYRQSLGQGLEFLIYFQGNSAPDKSGLPSDRFSAERTGGSVSTLTIQRTQQEDSAVYLCASSLSGGGTEAFFGQGTRLTVV.

The chain carries TRBV29-1 and TRBJ2-3, with no clear D. Trimming removed 3 bases at V and 2 bases at J, with 9 bases between. The germline CDR1 and CDR2 sequences are SQVTM and ANQGSEA. The CDR3 has 13 residues. The DNA for the CDR3 is TGCAGCGTTGAGCAGACACTCACAGATACGCAGTATTTT. Translation gives CSVEQTLTDTQYF.